The 15 T cell receptor beta chains reported below all come from one sample, sequenced in a study of shared clonotypes between healthy human individuals. CD45RO-negative CD8 cells positively selected for CCR7 made up the naive population, which excluded terminally differentiated effector memory CD45RA+ cells. Some clones are missing from TCRdb's copy, which holds only in-frame ones; the method was immunoSEQ multiplex PCR. This table holds some 2.1 million clones, just under 95% found once. Sequenced material: naive CD8+ T cells sorted from blood. The origin of the receptors is a man between 18 and 35 years old in good health.

The chain recombines TRBV11-2 with TRBJ2-7; D remains ambiguous. CDR1 is SGHAT and CDR2 is FQNNGV in the germline V gene. V was trimmed by 1 base and J by 3 bases, leaving 7 bases between them. This CDR3 spans 13 amino acids. DNA of the CDR3: TGTGCCAGCAGCTTAGTGGCCGACTACGAGCAGTACTTC. Translating gives CASSLVADYEQYF.

The chain combines TRBV4-1 with TRBJ1-2; perhaps TRBD1 as D (6 bases). The CDR3 is 15 residues long. V shed 0 bases and J shed 1 base, with 9 bases lying between them. The germline gives CDR1 MGHRA, CDR2 YSYEKL. CDR3 loop: CASSQEGGNNYGYTF. The CDR3 bases are TGCGCCAGCAGCCAAGAAGGGGGAAATAACTATGGCTACACCTTC.

About this clone: Other nucleotide sequences from this sample produce the same CDR3. The chain is built from TRBV11-2 and TRBJ2-7, with D hard to call. The CDR3 length is 12 residues. Trimming stripped 1 base from V and 7 bases from J, with 8 bases between. Germline CDR1 reads SGHAT; CDR2 reads FQNNGV. The CDR3 nucleotides are TGTGCCAGCAGCTTAGGGACCCGTGAGCAGTACTTC. It translates to CASSLGTREQYF.

This clone has only one observation. The chain couples TRBV30 to TRBJ2-7; 12 bases agree with TRBD2. J gave up 7 bases and V 5 bases, and 15 bases lay outside the gene matches. The CDR3 totals 16 residues. Germline V gene data show CDR1 as GTSNPN and CDR2 as SVGIG (reference sequence). The CDR3 coding sequence is TGTGCCTGGGGTGCGGGGCTAGCGGGAGGGCCGGGGGAGCAGTACTTC. Its protein is CAWGAGLAGGPGEQYF.

The chain recombines TRBV28 with TRBJ2-7; D uncertain. Trimming cost V 8 bases and J 6 bases, with 23 bases left between them. This CDR3 region has 15 residues. Germline V CDR1 and CDR2: MDHEN, SYDVKM. CDR3 nucleotides: TGTGCCAGCGGTTCTATCGGATTCCCAACCGGCGAGCAGTACTTC. Its protein product is CASGSIGFPTGEQYF.

The genes are TRBV28 and TRBJ1-5, with TRBD1 matching over 7 bases. Unmatched junction bases numbered 6, after V lost 2 bases and J lost 5 bases. Germline CDR1 and CDR2: MDHEN and SYDVKM. CDR3 size: 15 residues. CDR3 bases: TGTGCCAGCAGTTTAATAGACAGGGAGGATCAGCCCCAGCATTTT. Its translation: CASSLIDREDQPQHF. Using reference TRBV28 and TRBJ1-5 for the parts outside the CDR3, the full variable domain is DVKVTQSSRYLVKRTGEKVFLECVQDMDHENMFWYRQDPGLGLRLIYFSYDVKMKEKGDIPEGYSVSREKKERFSLILESASTNQTSMYLCASSLIDREDQPQHFGDGTRLSIL.

The chain carries TRBV6-5 and TRBJ1-2; D gene unclear. V lost 2 bases and J 4 bases, leaving 11 bases between the germline ends. The CDR3 runs to 14 residues. The germline V gene has CDR1 MNHEY and CDR2 SVGAGI. The CDR3 region has the DNA TGTGCCAGCAGTTACAAAGGGCCTATCTATGGCTACACCTTC. As protein: CASSYKGPIYGYTF.

The J gene is TRBJ2-7, the V gene TRBV2, with D tentatively TRBD1 (6 bases). V dropped 2 bases and J dropped 3 bases, with 20 bases sitting between them. This CDR3 spans 17 amino acids. Germline lookup yields CDR1 SNHLY and CDR2 FYNNEI. This CDR3 is CASSELVQGESDYEQYF. DNA for the CDR3: TGTGCCAGCAGTGAACTAGTACAGGGCGAATCCGACTACGAGCAGTACTTC.

Details on this clone: Other DNA sequences in this sample translate to the same CDR3. This chain links TRBV6-5 with TRBJ1-1; a possible D gene is TRBD1 (5 bases). Trimming took 5 bases from V and 5 from J, leaving 12 bases between them. CDR3 length: 13 residues. Germline assignment: CDR1 MNHEY and CDR2 SVGAGI. Written as DNA, the CDR3 is TGTGCCAGCAGTAACGGGGGAGTGACTGAAGCTTTCTTT. Translation: CASSNGGVTEAFF.

The genes are TRBV1 and TRBJ2-7; TRBD2 reflects the table's D call only, with no check against the DNA. TRBV1 is designated a pseudogene. CDR3 size: 15 residues. The CDR3 sequence: CTSSHRSGKRYEQYF. Here the CDR3 DNA reads TGCACCAGCAGCCACCGTAGCGGGAAACGCTACGAGCAGTACTTC.

V and J are TRBV4-3 and TRBJ2-7, with D unresolved. CDR1 and CDR2 from the germline V gene are LGHNA and YSLEER. The CDR3 contains 15 residues. Trimming removed 0 bases from V and 4 bases from J, with 13 bases in between. As DNA, the CDR3 is TGCGCCAGCAGCCAAGATCCTACTCCCGCGTACGAGCAGTACTTC. This sequence encodes CASSQDPTPAYEQYF.

The rearrangement uses TRBV2 and TRBJ2-1; 7 bases match TRBD2. The germline V gene encodes CDR1 SNHLY and CDR2 FYNNEI. The CDR3 has 14 amino acids. Trimming cost V 7 bases and J 7 bases; bases outside gene matches: 10. The CDR3: CASIVAGTGNEQFF. The DNA for the CDR3 is TGTGCCAGCATCGTAGCGGGCACGGGGAATGAGCAGTTCTTC. Full variable domain (outside the CDR3, taken from reference TRBV2 and TRBJ2-1): EPEVTQTPSHQVTQMGQEVILRCVPISNHLYFYWYRQILGQKVEFLVSFYNNEISEKSEIFDDQFSVERPDGSNFTLKIRSTKLEDSAMYFCASIVAGTGNEQFFGPGTRLTVL.

CDR3 sequence: CASSPGTRVADTQYF. The CDR3 DNA sequence: TGTGCCAGCAGCCCCGGGACTAGGGTGGCAGATACGCAGTATTTT. The chain employs TRBV27 and TRBJ2-3; 8 nucleotides align to TRBD2. The trim removed 6 bases at V and 4 bases at J, leaving 9 bases unmatched. The CDR3 is made up of 15 amino acids. Germline loops: CDR1 MNHEY, CDR2 SMNVEV (reference sequence).

This clone was seen a single time. The V and J genes are TRBV4-1 and TRBJ2-7, with 7 bases matching TRBD2. CDR3 length: 17 amino acids. Per the germline V gene, CDR1 is MGHRA and CDR2 is YSYEKL. V dropped 1 base and J dropped 0; count of bases not matched to a gene: 9. DNA for the CDR3: TGCGCCAGCAGCCAAGCCCACCTAGCGGTCCTCTCCTACGAGCAGTACTTC. This translates into CASSQAHLAVLSYEQYF.

The chain recombines TRBV4-1 with TRBJ2-3; D remains unclear. Trimming stripped 1 base from V and 2 bases from J, with 7 bases between. Germline assignment: CDR1 MGHRA and CDR2 YSYEKL. CDR3 length equals 14 residues. This chain's CDR3 is CASSQVTHTDTQYF. For the CDR3, the DNA is TGCGCCAGCAGCCAAGTAACTCACACAGATACGCAGTATTTT.